The following is a T cell receptor beta chain sequence with its context. Its antigen is undetermined. This record comes from a study of cytomegalovirus exposure and HLA in healthy donors. In the PCR, 60 Vbeta and 13 Jbeta primers were used. Measured with immunoSEQ multiplex PCR; TCRdb has only the in-frame clones, and not every one. The sample consists of 130,000 or so clones, around 83% of them appearing once. Notes on the study in general: When the data were analyzed later, several of the most significant clusters appeared to be linked to common viral pathogens.

The CDR3 runs 15 residues. Per germline, CDR1 MDHEN and CDR2 SYDVKM. Unmatched junction bases numbered 8, after V lost 2 bases and J lost 8 bases. The V call is TRBV28, the J call TRBJ1-4; TRBD1 matches 7 bases. Sequenced: PBMCs. The receptor's source is a woman in her 30s in good health and CMV-seropositive. The CDR3 reads CASSLATGINEKLFF. The CDR3 DNA reads as TGTGCCAGCAGTTTAGCGACAGGGATAAACGAAAAACTGTTTTTT.